The 17 T cell receptor beta chains presented below share a single source sample, sequenced in a study of low-dose radiotherapy and immunotherapy resistance in tumors. Primers targeting TRAV and TRBV primed first-strand cDNA, covering alpha and beta chains. TCRs were put through approximately 20 PCR cycles of amplification with Phusion. A constant-region primer and the V-primer adapter served as the primer pair. A single record per CDR3 protein comes from TCRdb applying MiXCR to the reads. The data show 11,000 to 15,000 distinct CDR3 sequences, 45% to 55% seen once. The receptor set was obtained from a human donor with advanced metastatic prostate, ovarian, gallbladder or colorectal cancer (not recorded which). This table probably holds off-target reads from a library built for another chain.

This rearrangement joins TRBV6-2 or TRBV6-3 to TRBJ1-3; 11 positions agree with TRBD1. V was pared by 2 bases and J by 5 bases, with 2 bases of the junction left unmatched. The CDR3 has 15 residues. Germline-derived CDR1 and CDR2 are MNHEY and SVGEGT. CDR3 DNA sequence: TGTGCCAGCAGTTACGGACAGGGGGCTAGAAACACCATATATTTT. Its translation is CASSYGQGARNTIYF.

The CDR3 spells CASSSSGQPDEQYF. For the CDR3, the DNA is TGTGCCAGCAGTTCCTCGGGACAACCCGACGAGCAGTACTTC. The chain employs TRBV12-3 or TRBV12-4 and TRBJ2-7; perhaps TRBD1 as D (6 bases). This CDR3 has 14 amino acids. Between the trimmed V and J ends, which lost 4 bases and 5 bases, there was a span of 15 bases.

The chain employs TRBV15 and TRBJ2-7, with 9 bases identical to TRBD1. Trimming removed 0 bases from V and 2 bases from J; junction bases left unmatched: 8. The CDR3 runs 17 residues. CDR1 and CDR2 (germline): LNHNV, YYDKDF (reference sequence). The CDR3 DNA reads TGTGCCACCAGCAGAGATTTCGGGACAGGGACAACCTACGAGCAGTACTTC. Its translation: CATSRDFGTGTTYEQYF.

This clonotype was observed a handful of times. The chain is built from TRBV4-1 and TRBJ2-2; D remains ambiguous. Per the germline V gene, CDR1 is MGHRA and CDR2 is YSYEKL. The CDR3 consists of 15 residues. V was shortened by 4 bases and J by 2 bases, with 11 bases between the two germline ends. The CDR3 here is CASSPAVVNTGELFF. For the CDR3, the DNA is TGCGCCAGCAGCCCTGCGGTGGTCAACACCGGGGAGCTGTTTTTT.

The V gene is TRBV9, the J gene TRBJ2-1; possible D gene TRBD2, 5 bases. CDR1 SGDLS and CDR2 YYNGEE come from the germline V gene. CDR3 length: 15 residues. V was trimmed by 0 bases and J by 2 bases, leaving 9 bases between them. The CDR3 reads CASSVGAGPYNEQFF. The CDR3 nucleotides are TGTGCCAGCAGCGTAGGTGCGGGCCCCTACAATGAGCAGTTCTTC.

The chain joins TRBV5-1 to TRBJ2-6; no reliable D call. The V gene lost 4 bases and the J gene lost 2 bases, with 13 bases spanning the gap. This CDR3 is built from 16 residues. Looked up from germline, CDR1 is SGHRS and CDR2 is YFSETQ. The CDR3 loop is CASSTPGSTGANVLTF. The CDR3, as DNA: TGCGCCAGCAGCACACCCGGATCGACTGGGGCCAACGTCCTGACTTTC. The complete variable domain, with remaining parts taken from reference TRBV5-1 and TRBJ2-6, reads KAGVTQTPRYLIKTRGQQVTLSCSPISGHRSVSWYQQTPGQGLQFLFEYFSETQRNKGNFPGRFSGRQFSNSRSEMNVSTLELGDSALYLCASSTPGSTGANVLTFGAGSRLTVL.

This clonotype was recorded a few times. This chain connects TRBV5-5 to TRBJ1-5, with D perhaps matching TRBD1 (5 bases). CDR1 is SGHKS and CDR2 is YYEKEE in the germline V gene (reference sequence). The CDR3 loop spans 14 amino acids. Between the trimmed V and J ends, which lost 0 bases and 2 bases, there was a span of 6 bases. The CDR3 loop reads CASSLEGGNQPQHF. In DNA, the CDR3 is TGTGCCAGCAGCTTGGAAGGGGGCAATCAGCCCCAGCATTTT.

The rearrangement joins TRBV14 to TRBJ2-3; D is uncertain. CDR1 is SGHDN and CDR2 is FVKESK in the germline V gene. The V end was cut by 1 base, the J end by 6 bases, with 11 bases between. The CDR3 consists of 14 residues. CDR3 amino acids: CASSQGGRWDTQYF. As DNA, the CDR3 is TGTGCCAGCAGCCAAGGTGGTAGGTGGGATACGCAGTATTTT. The full variable domain, completed using reference TRBV14 and TRBJ2-3, is EAGVTQFPSHSVIEKGQTVTLRCDPISGHDNLYWYRRVMGKEIKFLLHFVKESKQDESGMPNNRFLAERTGGTYSTLKVQPAELEDSGVYFCASSQGGRWDTQYFGPGTRLTVL.

This rearrangement joins TRBV5-4 to TRBJ2-1; TRBD2 matches at 14 bases. The V gene end was trimmed by 4 bases and the J gene end by 7 bases; junction bases not matched to a gene: 7. The CDR3 totals 16 residues. Germline V gene sequence: CDR1 SGHNT, CDR2 YYREEE (reference sequence). The CDR3 sequence is CASSSGLAGGVNEQFF. CDR3 coding DNA: TGTGCCAGCAGCAGCGGACTAGCGGGAGGAGTAAATGAGCAGTTCTTC.

This clonotype showed up just a few times. The rearrangement joins TRBV9 to TRBJ2-7, with TRBD2 matching over 10 bases. The CDR3 covers 13 residues. V dropped 5 bases and J dropped 3; count of bases not matched to a gene: 2. Germline lookup yields CDR1 SGDLS and CDR2 YYNGEE. CDR3 sequence reads: CASRPSGSYEQYF. The CDR3 nucleotides are TGTGCCAGCAGACCTAGCGGGAGCTACGAGCAGTACTTC.

The chain recombines TRBV14 with TRBJ1-1, with D possibly matching TRBD1 (5 bases). Germline V gene lookup returns CDR1 SGHDN and CDR2 FVKESK. V gave up 7 bases and J gave up 5 bases, with 14 bases separating them. This CDR3 region has 13 residues. CDR3 loop: CASIPMGGTEAFF. The CDR3 coding sequence is TGTGCCAGCATCCCCATGGGGGGAACTGAAGCTTTCTTT.

This clonotype was counted a few times. CDR3 sequence reads: CASSFLVSRAKNIQYF. Written as DNA, the CDR3 is TGTGCCAGCAGCTTCTTAGTGAGTCGGGCCAAAAACATTCAGTACTTC. V is TRBV7-9 and J is TRBJ2-4; D gene uncertain. CDR1 is SEHNR, CDR2 FQNEAQ, per germline (reference sequence). Trimming cost V 3 bases and J 1 base, with 13 bases left between them. The CDR3 is 16 amino acids. Based on the CDR3 plus reference TRBV7-9 and TRBJ2-4, the full variable domain is DTGVSQNPRHKITKRGQNVTFRCDPISEHNRLYWYRQTLGQGPEFLTYFQNEAQLEKSRLLSDRFSAERPKGSFSTLEIQRTEQGDSAMYLCASSFLVSRAKNIQYFGAGTRLSVL.

The genes are TRBV12-3 or TRBV12-4 and TRBJ2-7, with D unclear. The ends were cut back, 2 bases at V and 5 bases at J, with 7 bases in the middle. CDR3 length: 12 amino acids. Written as DNA, the CDR3 is TGTGCCAGCAGTTTACTAGTAGACGAGCAGTACTTC. It specifies CASSLLVDEQYF.

This clonotype is medium-sized. This chain uses TRBV5-1 with TRBJ1-6, with D tentatively TRBD1 (6 bases). Germline V gene sequence: CDR1 SGHRS, CDR2 YFSETQ. There are 14 residues in the CDR3. The ends were cut back, 7 bases at V and 14 bases at J, with 22 bases in the middle. The CDR3 spells CASGDEGTPTSLHF. The CDR3, as DNA: TGCGCCAGCGGAGACGAAGGGACACCCACCTCCCTCCACTTT.

The genes are TRBV5-1 and TRBJ1-5; D might be TRBD1 (5 bases). Per germline, CDR1 SGHRS and CDR2 YFSETQ. V lost 0 bases, J lost 3 bases, and 13 bases lay in between. The CDR3 totals 16 residues. The CDR3 sequence: CASSLEGLENNQPQHF. As DNA, the CDR3 is TGCGCCAGCAGCTTGGAGGGACTGGAGAACAATCAGCCCCAGCATTTT.

This clonotype was detected only once. The chain employs TRBV29-1 and TRBJ1-3; no clear D. The CDR3 totals 11 residues. Looked up from germline, CDR1 is SQVTM and CDR2 is ANQGSEA. The germline V and J ends were trimmed by 4 bases and 2 bases, with 3 bases remaining between them. Written as DNA, the CDR3 is TGCAGCGTTGGCACTGGAAACACCATATATTTT. Translation: CSVGTGNTIYF.

The rearrangement joins TRBV10-3 to TRBJ1-2; D gene unclear. V lost 10 bases, J lost 3 bases, and 9 bases lay in between. This CDR3 has 11 amino acids. Germline CDR1 is ENHRY and CDR2 is SYGVKD. The CDR3 DNA is TGTGCCAGCAATCTTGACTATGGCTACACCTTC. Its protein product is CASNLDYGYTF.